These 26 T cell receptor beta chains came from one sample sequenced in a study of T-cell memory formation after mild COVID-19. TCRdb analysed the 5' RACE reads with MiXCR anew, one entry per CDR3 protein. Of about 12,000 distinct CDR3 sequences in the sample, roughly 15% were seen once. Sequenced material: PBMCs or a T cell subset sorted from them (not recorded which). These receptors originate from a young man who had mild COVID-19 (a few samples of this study predate the infection). Cell type and time point are not known.

This clonotype was seen many times. The chain couples TRBV2 to TRBJ2-1, with D uncertain. V was trimmed by 7 bases and J by 5 bases, leaving 15 bases between them. Germline CDR1 is SNHLY and CDR2 is FYNNEI. The CDR3 sequence is 14 residues long. In nucleotides, the CDR3 is TGTGCCAGCATTTCCGTAGACCTTGACAATGAGCAGTTCTTC. This sequence encodes CASISVDLDNEQFF.

There are many counts of this clonotype. Here the CDR3 DNA reads TGTGCCAGCAGTTTAGGCGGATCCTACGAGCAGTACTTC. Its protein is CASSLGGSYEQYF. J is TRBJ2-7 and V is TRBV12-3 or TRBV12-4; D not certain. The CDR3 has 13 residues. Trimming removed 1 base at V and 1 base at J, with 5 bases between.

The chain joins TRBV4-1 to TRBJ2-7; TRBD1 agrees at 9 bases. J lost 5 bases, V lost 0 bases, and 5 bases had no gene match. The CDR3 is 15 amino acids. Germline CDR1 and CDR2: MGHRA and YSYEKL. Here the CDR3 DNA reads TGCGCCAGCAGCCAAGATACACAGGGGGCCGACGAGCAGTACGTC. Protein: CASSQDTQGADEQYV.

Ten or more counts support this clonotype. This chain links TRBV7-2 with TRBJ1-3, with D perhaps matching TRBD1 (5 bases). Germline V gives CDR1 SGHTA, CDR2 FQGNSA. This CDR3 has 15 residues. V lost 4 bases and J 4 bases, leaving 14 bases between the germline ends. The CDR3 coding sequence is TGTGCCAGCAGCTCCCAGGGTCTTTTCGGAAACACCATATATTTT. Protein: CASSSQGLFGNTIYF.

This clonotype is labeled large. The chain links TRBV14 to TRBJ2-7; D call uncertain. The CDR3 spans 12 residues. Per germline, CDR1 SGHDN and CDR2 FVKESK. V was shortened by 3 bases and J by 0 bases, with 3 bases between the two germline ends. CDR3: CASSHSSYEQYV. The CDR3, as DNA: TGTGCCAGCAGCCATAGCTCCTACGAGCAGTACGTC.

This clonotype was counted ten times or more. The chain carries TRBV7-9 and TRBJ2-7, with TRBD1 matching over 8 bases. The V gene end was trimmed by 4 bases and the J gene end by 4 bases; junction bases not matched to a gene: 6. Germline lookup yields CDR1 SEHNR and CDR2 FQNEAQ (reference sequence). The CDR3 length is 14 residues. The CDR3 DNA sequence: TGTGCCAGCAGCTCTGGACAGGGACCTTACGAGCAGTACTTC. Its translation: CASSSGQGPYEQYF.

This clonotype is judged large. This chain joins TRBV10-1 and TRBJ2-3; D is undetermined. Between the trimmed V and J ends, which lost 4 bases and 8 bases, there was a span of 7 bases. The CDR3 runs to 11 residues. In germline, CDR1 is WNHNN, CDR2 SYGVQD (reference sequence). CDR3 DNA sequence: TGCGCCAGCAGTGGAATTGGTACGCAGTATTTT. It codes for CASSGIGTQYF.

This clonotype was seen a handful of times. The chain couples TRBV6-2 or TRBV6-3 to TRBJ2-1; a weak D match, TRBD2 (7 bases). The CDR3 consists of 15 residues. Germline V gene sequence: CDR1 MNHEY, CDR2 SVGEGT. The ends were cut back, 10 bases at V and 1 base at J, with 17 bases in the middle. CDR3 bases: TGTGCCACCAGGTGGGCGGGGGCGTCCTACAATGAGCAGTTCTTC. It is translated as CATRWAGASYNEQFF.

In its sample, this clonotype was seen many times. The J gene is TRBJ2-5, the V gene TRBV6-5, with a weak D call TRBD2 (6 bases). V lost 0 bases and J lost 1, with 15 bases in between. Germline lookup yields CDR1 MNHEY and CDR2 SVGAGI. The CDR3 runs 17 residues. CDR3 sequence: CASSYSIDPGVQETQYF. In DNA, the CDR3 is TGTGCCAGCAGTTACTCGATAGATCCGGGGGTCCAAGAGACCCAGTACTTC.

This chain joins TRBV5-1 and TRBJ2-1, with D perhaps TRBD1 or TRBD2 (5 bases each). The CDR3 has 13 residues. V lost 0 bases, J lost 8 bases, and 9 bases lay in between. Germline lookup yields CDR1 SGHRS and CDR2 YFSETQ. As DNA, the CDR3 is TGCGCCAGCAGCTTGGGGGGGTTCGATGAGCAGTTCTTC. This codes for CASSLGGFDEQFF.

Ten or more counts support this clonotype. CDR3 bases: TGCGCCAGCAGCCTACCGACTAGGACCTTGGAGACCCAGTACTTC. Translating gives CASSLPTRTLETQYF. This rearrangement joins TRBV5-1 to TRBJ2-5, with a tentative D call TRBD2 (6 bases). Trimming cost V 4 bases and J 5 bases, with 18 bases left between them. In germline, CDR1 is SGHRS, CDR2 YFSETQ. The CDR3 has 15 amino acids.

At least ten counts were recorded for this clonotype. This chain uses TRBV5-1 with TRBJ1-2; maybe TRBD1 (6 bases). Trimming stripped 3 bases from V and 6 bases from J, with 18 bases between. Per the germline V gene, CDR1 is SGHRS and CDR2 is YFSETQ. The CDR3 consists of 15 residues. Written as DNA, the CDR3 is TGCGCCAGCAGCTGGGGCAACAGGGATTACAATGGCTACACCTTC. Its translation: CASSWGNRDYNGYTF.

The chain links TRBV6-6 to TRBJ1-5; D might be TRBD1 (6 bases). The germline V gene has CDR1 MNHNY and CDR2 SVGAGI (reference sequence). Trimming stripped 7 bases from V and 6 bases from J, with 13 bases between. The length of the CDR3 is 13 residues. CDR3 residues: CASTYREGQPQHF. The DNA for the CDR3 is TGTGCCAGCACGTACAGGGAAGGTCAGCCCCAGCATTTT.

The sample holds many counts of this clonotype. V gene TRBV4-3 combines with J gene TRBJ1-1; the D is unclear. The CDR3 runs 17 residues. V lost 0 bases, J lost 1 base, and 15 bases lay in between. The germline gives CDR1 LGHNA, CDR2 YSLEER. DNA for the CDR3: TGCGCCAGCAGCCAAGATTTGGGTATAGGCTGGAACACTGAAGCTTTCTTT. This encodes CASSQDLGIGWNTEAFF.

This clonotype was counted at least ten times. This chain connects TRBV20-1 to TRBJ2-5, with 7 bases lining up with TRBD2. Germline CDR1 is DFQATT and CDR2 is SNEGSKA (reference sequence). V trimming: 6 bases; J trimming: 5 bases; junction bases outside the gene matches: 9. The CDR3 length is 13 residues. DNA of the CDR3: TGCAGTGCCCGGGTCCCCGGGGGGGAGACCCAGTACTTC. Amino acid sequence: CSARVPGGETQYF.

This clonotype came up many times. V and J are TRBV20-1 and TRBJ1-5; no definite D call. CDR3 length: 12 amino acids. Germline V lookup: CDR1 DFQATT, CDR2 SNEGSKA (reference sequence). V shed 5 bases and J shed 4 bases, with 9 bases lying between them. CDR3 sequence (DNA): TGCAGTGCTCACCTAGGGAATCAGCCCCAGCATTTT. Translation: CSAHLGNQPQHF.

At least ten counts were recorded for this clonotype. The chain carries TRBV6-1 and TRBJ1-2, with 9 bases that match TRBD1. Germline V gene lookup returns CDR1 MNHNS and CDR2 SASEGT. The CDR3 sequence is 14 residues long. The junction had 8 bases not matched to a gene; V was cut back by 6 bases and J by 6 bases. The CDR3 sequence is CASSPTGGYDGYTF. The CDR3 DNA is TGTGCCAGCAGCCCGACAGGGGGGTATGATGGCTACACCTTC.

This clonotype was found a few times. V usage is TRBV24-1 and J usage is TRBJ2-1, with 9 nucleotides matching TRBD2. Germline V gene sequence: CDR1 KGHDR, CDR2 SFDVKD. This CDR3 region has 14 residues. The V gene end was trimmed by 4 bases and the J gene end by 3 bases; junction bases not matched to a gene: 0. The chain's CDR3 is CATSETSGYNEQFF. The DNA for the CDR3 is TGTGCCACCAGTGAGACTAGCGGCTACAATGAGCAGTTCTTC.

In its sample, this clonotype was seen many times. The chain has TRBV20-1 and TRBJ1-1; D gene ambiguous. The CDR3 is 12 residues long. Germline V lookup: CDR1 DFQATT, CDR2 SNEGSKA (reference sequence). Trimming took off 3 bases at V and 7 bases at J, with 12 bases between the two ends. The CDR3, as DNA: TGCAGTGCTAGCCCACCGAGCGGTGAAGCTTTCTTT. It encodes CSASPPSGEAFF.

The chain links TRBV2 to TRBJ1-1, with 9 bases matching TRBD1. J was trimmed by 4 bases and V by 8 bases; bases with no gene match: 5. Germline values: CDR1 SNHLY, CDR2 FYNNEI. The CDR3 consists of 13 residues. As DNA, the CDR3 is TGTGCCAGCGGGGGACAGGGTGGCACTGAAGCTTTCTTT. Encoded protein: CASGGQGGTEAFF.

This clonotype was seen ten or more times. V is TRBV11-2 and J is TRBJ1-1; D is perhaps TRBD1 (5 bases). The germline V and J ends were trimmed by 1 base and 11 bases, with 17 bases remaining between them. The CDR3 is 14 residues long. CDR1 is SGHAT, CDR2 FQNNGV, per germline. The CDR3 DNA reads as TGTGCCAGCAGCTTAGTGGGGGATGATCAGAATGCTTTCTTT. This sequence encodes CASSLVGDDQNAFF.

There are many counts of this clonotype. The chain recombines TRBV7-9 with TRBJ1-4, with 11 bases fitting TRBD1. The CDR3 is 16 residues long. V trimming: 5 bases; J trimming: 8 bases; junction bases outside the gene matches: 10. The germline V gene has CDR1 SEHNR and CDR2 FQNEAQ (reference sequence). The CDR3 coding sequence is TGTGCCAGCAGCCCTTACCTGGACAGGGGGCGCGAAAAACTGTTTTTT. Protein product: CASSPYLDRGREKLFF.

V and J are TRBV4-2 and TRBJ1-4, with D possibly being TRBD1 (5 bases). Germline loops: CDR1 LGHNA, CDR2 YNFKEQ. V lost 4 bases to trimming and J lost 13 bases, with 13 bases between them. The length of the CDR3 is 12 residues. In DNA form, the CDR3 reads TGTGCCAGCAGCCGAAACGACAGAAGACTGTTTTTT. Translated: CASSRNDRRLFF.

At least ten counts were recorded for this clonotype. For the CDR3, the DNA is TGCAGTGCTAGAGACAGGGGAACTGAAGCTTTCTTT. Translation: CSARDRGTEAFF. The chain uses TRBV20-1 and TRBJ1-1; D perhaps matches TRBD1 (6 bases). The CDR3 is made up of 12 amino acids. V gave up 0 bases and J gave up 5 bases, with 7 bases separating them. The germline V gene encodes CDR1 DFQATT and CDR2 SNEGSKA (reference sequence).

The chain has TRBV5-1 and TRBJ1-1; possibly TRBD1 for D (5 bases). The CDR3 has 13 residues. Germline V CDR1 and CDR2: SGHRS, YFSETQ. The V end lost 1 base, the J end lost 5 bases, and 9 bases lay between the germline ends. CDR3 sequence (DNA): TGCGCCAGCAGCTTGTTGTGGGGGACTGAAGCTTTCTTT. Translated, it gives CASSLLWGTEAFF.

A few counts support this clonotype. The rearrangement joins TRBV6-5 to TRBJ1-3; D possibly corresponds to TRBD1 (5 bases). The CDR3 runs to 15 residues. V dropped 0 bases and J dropped 4 bases, with 10 bases sitting between them. Germline CDR1 MNHEY, CDR2 SVGAGI. The CDR3 DNA sequence: TGTGCCAGCAGTTACTCGAAGGGACCGGGAAACACCATATATTTT. It codes for CASSYSKGPGNTIYF.